This paragraph covers one T cell receptor beta chain sequence. The length of the CDR3 is 16 residues. The J segment lost 4 bases and the V segment lost 8 bases, leaving 13 bases of the junction unmatched. Per germline, CDR1 SGHAT and CDR2 FQNNGV. This entry is derived from a study of PD-L1 blockade in urothelial cancer. Sequenced by immunoSEQ multiplex PCR; TCRdb stores in-frame clones only, minus some. The table includes more than 70,000 clones, 70% to 90% detected once. The chain carries TRBV11-2 and TRBJ1-1, with TRBD1 identical over 10 bases. The clonotype was recovered from a man aged 60 to 75 with urothelial cancer. The source material was PBMCs, sampled around atezolizumab (anti-PD-L1) treatment. The CDR3 nucleotides are TGTGCCAGCGCCGAGGGGAGGGGACAGGGGAGCACTGAAGCTTTCTTT. It encodes CASAEGRGQGSTEAFF. The complete variable domain, with remaining parts taken from reference TRBV11-2 and TRBJ1-1, reads EAGVAQSPRYKIIEKRQSVAFWCNPISGHATLYWYQQILGQGPKLLIQFQNNGVVDDSQLPKDRFSAERLKGVDSTLKIQPAKLEDSAVYLCASAEGRGQGSTEAFFGQGTRLTVV.